One and the same sample provided the 17 T cell receptor beta chains below, sequenced in a study of PD-1 and CTLA-4 blockade in melanoma. Clones were read by immunoSEQ multiplex PCR, and TCRdb kept only the in-frame ones, dropping some. The sample carries about 21,000 clones, about nine tenths recorded once. Sequenced material: CD8+ T cells from peripheral blood, taken before anti-PD-1 treatment. Receptors were obtained from a human donor with melanoma.

The chain carries TRBV21-1 and TRBJ1-2. TRBV21-1 is a listed pseudogene. This CDR3 is built from 17 residues. The CDR3 loop is CASSKGSEDLLNYGYTF. CDR3 DNA: TGTGCCAGCAGCAAAGGGTCGGAGGATCTACTAAACTATGGCTACACCTTC.

This rearrangement joins TRBV7-2 to TRBJ2-2, with TRBD1 matching 8 bases. Germline V gives CDR1 SGHTA, CDR2 FQGNSA. The CDR3 length is 15 residues. The V gene end was trimmed by 3 bases and the J gene end by 5 bases; junction bases not matched to a gene: 5. The DNA for the CDR3 is TGTGCCAGCAGCTTCGGGACAGGCCCTACCGGGGAGCTGTTTTTT. This gives the protein CASSFGTGPTGELFF.

This chain uses TRBV28 with TRBJ2-5; maybe TRBD2 (6 bases). This CDR3 contains 15 residues. The germline CDR1 and CDR2 sequences are MDHEN and SYDVKM. V lost 10 bases, J lost 4 bases, and 22 bases lay in between. CDR3 residues: CATHVGYRAGETQYF. CDR3 nucleotides: TGTGCCACCCACGTAGGCTACCGAGCGGGAGAGACCCAGTACTTC.

This clone was seen only once. The rearrangement joins TRBV7-2 to TRBJ1-1, with 7 bases aligning to TRBD1. Germline CDR1 is SGHTA and CDR2 is FQGNSA. This CDR3 is built from 12 residues. V lost 5 bases to trimming and J lost 8 bases; unmatched junction nucleotides: 5. CDR3: CASSKDRFEAFF. CDR3 coding DNA: TGTGCCAGCAGCAAGGACAGGTTCGAAGCTTTCTTT.

The chain links TRBV14 to TRBJ1-4; perhaps TRBD1 as D (5 bases). Germline lookup yields CDR1 SGHDN and CDR2 FVKESK. Trimming stripped 4 bases from V and 3 bases from J, with 15 bases between. This CDR3 comprises 16 residues. The CDR3 sequence: CASSRRQGIANEKLFF. The DNA for the CDR3 is TGTGCCAGCAGCCGTCGGCAGGGAATTGCTAATGAAAAACTGTTTTTT.

V and J are TRBV6-5 and TRBJ1-3; weak D call: TRBD1 (5 bases). Per germline, CDR1 MNHEY and CDR2 SVGAGI. V was shortened by 4 bases and J by 0 bases, with 13 bases between the two germline ends. The CDR3 length is 16 residues. The CDR3 sequence: CASSFSRGFSGNTIYF. CDR3 in DNA: TGTGCCAGCAGTTTCTCAAGGGGCTTCTCTGGAAACACCATATATTTT.

This rearrangement joins TRBV4-3 to TRBJ1-2, with D hard to call. The V end was cut by 1 base, the J end by 1 base, with 10 bases between. CDR3 length: 15 amino acids. In germline, CDR1 is LGHNA, CDR2 YSLEER. The CDR3 here is CASSQVSTGNYGYTF. CDR3 nucleotide sequence: TGCGCCAGCAGCCAAGTTAGTACCGGTAACTATGGCTACACCTTC.

This clone was seen a handful of times. The chain combines TRBV28 with TRBJ2-3, with D perhaps matching TRBD2 (7 bases). Germline-derived CDR1 and CDR2 are MDHEN and SYDVKM. The CDR3 runs to 17 residues. V was shortened by 3 bases and J by 8 bases, with 24 bases between the two germline ends. The CDR3, as DNA: TGTGCCAGCAGTTTCGGATCGGCGGGGGACCGAGGGGGTACGCAGTATTTT. Its translation is CASSFGSAGDRGGTQYF.

The CDR3 DNA reads as TGTGCCAGCAGTTTTGGGAGATCGGACCAAGAGACCCAGTACTTC. Residues: CASSFGRSDQETQYF. This chain links TRBV11-2 with TRBJ2-5; D is possibly TRBD2 (5 bases). This CDR3 has 15 residues. Germline lookup yields CDR1 SGHAT and CDR2 FQNNGV. The ends were cut back, 6 bases at V and 0 bases at J, with 14 bases in the middle. Full variable domain (outside the CDR3, taken from reference TRBV11-2 and TRBJ2-5): EAGVAQSPRYKIIEKRQSVAFWCNPISGHATLYWYQQILGQGPKLLIQFQNNGVVDDSQLPKDRFSAERLKGVDSTLKIQPAKLEDSAVYLCASSFGRSDQETQYFGPGTRLLVL.

The rearrangement uses TRBV7-6 and TRBJ2-7; no clear D. The V end lost 1 base, the J end lost 1 base, and 5 bases lay between the germline ends. CDR1 is SGHVS and CDR2 is FNYEAQ in the germline V gene. The CDR3 has 13 residues. CDR3: CASSLEQSYEQYF. The CDR3 DNA reads as TGTGCCAGCAGCTTAGAACAGTCCTACGAGCAGTACTTC.

This clone is medium-sized. The rearrangement joins TRBV15 to TRBJ2-2; TRBD2 is a possible D gene (6 bases). Trimming shortened V by 0 bases and J by 0 bases, and 11 bases separated the two germline ends. CDR1 and CDR2 from the germline V gene are LNHNV and YYDKDF (reference sequence). The CDR3 spans 17 residues. In DNA, the CDR3 is TGTGCCACCAGCAGAGAAGGAGGGGTAGCGAACACCGGGGAGCTGTTTTTT. This encodes CATSREGGVANTGELFF.

The V and J genes are TRBV28 and TRBJ2-2; 11 bases are a match to TRBD1. This CDR3 region has 15 residues. V trimming: 5 bases; J trimming: 6 bases; junction bases outside the gene matches: 5. Germline assignment: CDR1 MDHEN and CDR2 SYDVKM. CDR3 protein: CASSQGQGAAGELFF. The CDR3 nucleotides read TGTGCCAGCAGTCAAGGACAGGGGGCAGCCGGGGAGCTGTTTTTT.

In this sample, this clone turned up a few times. V gene TRBV5-5 combines with J gene TRBJ1-2; D is unclear. This CDR3 spans 15 amino acids. Germline-derived CDR1 and CDR2 are SGHKS and YYEKEE (reference sequence). The V end lost 4 bases, the J end lost 4 bases, and 17 bases lay between the germline ends. The CDR3 region is CASSSVDRTFYGYTF. The CDR3 nucleotides are TGTGCCAGCAGCAGTGTAGATAGGACTTTCTATGGCTACACCTTC.

The rearrangement uses TRBV19 and TRBJ2-7; D is unresolved. CDR3 length: 12 residues. V shed 3 bases and J shed 3 bases, with 6 bases lying between them. Germline values: CDR1 LNHDA, CDR2 SQIVND (reference sequence). The CDR3 loop is CASSMGNYEQYF. CDR3 sequence (DNA): TGTGCCAGTAGTATGGGAAACTACGAGCAGTACTTC.

A single count supports this clone. V usage is TRBV27 and J usage is TRBJ1-1; 7 nucleotides agree with TRBD1. J was trimmed by 3 bases and V by 4 bases; bases with no gene match: 5. Germline V gives CDR1 MNHEY, CDR2 SMNVEV (reference sequence). This CDR3 is 14 amino acids long. The CDR3 reads CASSWAGGDTEAFF. The CDR3 DNA follows: TGTGCCAGCAGTTGGGCAGGGGGGGACACTGAAGCTTTCTTT.

V gene TRBV2 combines with J gene TRBJ1-6; D is possibly TRBD1 (6 bases). Germline lookup yields CDR1 SNHLY and CDR2 FYNNEI. CDR3 length: 18 amino acids. V shed 0 bases and J shed 6 bases, with 18 bases lying between them. The CDR3, as DNA: TGTGCCAGCAGTGAAGCGCGGGTACAGGGATCCATTAATTCACCCCTCCACTTT. The encoded protein is CASSEARVQGSINSPLHF.

V is TRBV19 and J is TRBJ1-6; D is unresolved. This CDR3 contains 15 residues. V lost 4 bases to trimming and J lost 9 bases, with 16 bases between them. Per germline, CDR1 LNHDA and CDR2 SQIVND (reference sequence). CDR3 sequence (DNA): TGTGCCAGTAGTACGGACGGAACCCTCGGTTCACCCCTCCACTTT. It translates to CASSTDGTLGSPLHF.